One sample yielded the 14 T cell receptor beta chains listed below, sequenced in a study of shared clonotypes between healthy human individuals (dated by TCRdb to 2018 to 2021). Library preparation was by the immunoSEQ multiplex PCR assay. Entries here come from immuneACCESS through TCRdb and include only in-frame sequences with V and J called. Some clones fail to appear in such tables; in the studies checked, an unresolved V gene covers under half of the shortfall, and the cause of the remainder is unknown. The sample has approximately 1,000,000 clones on record, approximately 80% of them singletons. In total, the top ten clones hold 0.7% to 0.95% of the sample. What was sequenced was memory CD4+ T cells from PBMCs. The cell subset or site label, as the study defines it: CD45RA-negative fraction. These receptors were taken from a man aged 18-30 years in good health. Some clones in this sample may be carry-over from other donors' samples.

The J gene is TRBJ2-7, the V gene TRBV5-1; 8 bases are shared with TRBD2. The junction had 19 bases not matched to a gene; V was cut back by 0 bases and J by 8 bases. The CDR3 covers 18 residues. Germline V gene data show CDR1 as SGHRS and CDR2 as YFSETQ. The DNA of the CDR3 is TGCGCCAGCAGCTTGGCAGCGGGAGCCGCTCCGCCCTACGAGCAGCAGTACTTC. Amino acid sequence: CASSLAAGAAPPYEQQYF. The full variable domain, completed using reference TRBV5-1 and TRBJ2-7, is KAGVTQTPRYLIKTRGQQVTLSCSPISGHRSVSWYQQTPGQGLQFLFEYFSETQRNKGNFPGRFSGRQFSNSRSEMNVSTLELGDSALYLCASSLAAGAAPPYEQQYFGPGTRLTVT.

Details on this clone: This specimen includes other DNA sequences encoding the same CDR3. The chain is built from TRBV28 and TRBJ2-1; 7 nucleotides align to TRBD2. This CDR3 has 15 amino acids. Trimming removed 4 bases from V and 0 bases from J; junction bases left unmatched: 3. Germline CDR1 is MDHEN and CDR2 is SYDVKM. The CDR3 spells CASSSGGSSYNEQFF. In DNA, the CDR3 is TGTGCCAGCAGTTCCGGGGGGAGCTCCTACAATGAGCAGTTCTTC.

This chain connects TRBV6-7 to TRBJ2-5; D gene unclear. TRBV6-7 qualifies as an ORF whose function is uncertain. CDR3 length: 13 amino acids. The ends were cut back, 7 bases at V and 1 base at J, with 10 bases in the middle. The chain's CDR3 is CASKGHTQETQYF. In DNA, the CDR3 is TGTGCCAGCAAAGGTCATACCCAAGAGACCCAGTACTTC.

The rearrangement uses TRBV6-4 and TRBJ2-7, with 16 nucleotides matching TRBD2. CDR1 is MRHNA and CDR2 is SNTAGT in the germline V gene. The V gene end was trimmed by 2 bases and the J gene end by 6 bases; junction bases not matched to a gene: 13. CDR3 length equals 19 residues. CDR3 sequence reads: CASSDPQPGLAGGPGEQYF. CDR3 nucleotide sequence: TGTGCCAGCAGTGACCCACAACCGGGACTAGCGGGAGGGCCCGGCGAGCAGTACTTC.

This chain links TRBV10-1 with TRBJ1-3, with D tentatively TRBD1 (6 bases). V dropped 8 bases and J dropped 2 bases, with 13 bases sitting between them. Germline CDR1 WNHNN, CDR2 SYGVQD (reference sequence). The CDR3 sequence is 14 residues long. This CDR3 reads CASGNSGAGNTIYF. The CDR3, as DNA: TGCGCCAGCGGGAATTCAGGGGCTGGAAACACCATATATTTT.

The sample holds many counts of this clone. The sample contains more than one DNA sequence encoding this CDR3. This rearrangement joins TRBV7-8 to TRBJ1-1; D is unresolved. This CDR3 contains 13 residues. The V end lost 6 bases, the J end lost 0 bases, and 8 bases lay between the germline ends. Germline CDR1 SGHVS, CDR2 FQNEAQ. Here the CDR3 reads CASSLTMNTEAFF. CDR3 nucleotides: TGTGCCAGCAGTTTAACCATGAACACTGAAGCTTTCTTT.

The CDR3 DNA sequence: TGTGCCAGCAGCTCCGGGACAGGGGCCACCGGGGAGCTGTTTTTT. This codes for CASSSGTGATGELFF. The gene calls are TRBV7-3 and TRBJ2-2; 10 bases map to TRBD1. CDR1 is SGHTA and CDR2 is FQGTGA in the germline V gene. The CDR3 runs 15 residues. V dropped 4 bases and J dropped 4; count of bases not matched to a gene: 3.

The chain carries TRBV10-3 and TRBJ2-1; perhaps TRBD2 as D (6 bases). Germline V gene lookup returns CDR1 ENHRY and CDR2 SYGVKD. The CDR3 is 13 amino acids. Deletions cut 11 bases from V and 8 bases from J, with 19 bases between. Here the CDR3 DNA reads TGTGCCTCTTCTTTCGGGAGTATCGATGAGCAGTTCTTC. Amino acid sequence: CASSFGSIDEQFF.

This clone appeared a few times. The chain couples TRBV11-2 to TRBJ1-3; no clear D gene. The CDR3 covers 15 residues. Germline CDR1 reads SGHAT; CDR2 reads FQNNGV. Deletions cut 5 bases from V and 6 bases from J, with 17 bases between. The CDR3 spells CASSPIWGEANTIYF. The CDR3 region has the DNA TGTGCCAGCAGCCCCATCTGGGGAGAAGCAAACACCATATATTTT. Drawing the rest from reference TRBV11-2 and TRBJ1-3, the complete variable domain is EAGVAQSPRYKIIEKRQSVAFWCNPISGHATLYWYQQILGQGPKLLIQFQNNGVVDDSQLPKDRFSAERLKGVDSTLKIQPAKLEDSAVYLCASSPIWGEANTIYFGEGSWLTVV.

The V gene is TRBV2, the J gene TRBJ2-2, with 7 bases matching TRBD1. The CDR3 runs 15 residues. CDR1 is SNHLY and CDR2 is FYNNEI in the germline V gene. J gave up 7 bases and V 6 bases, and 11 bases lay outside the gene matches. The CDR3 region has the DNA TGTGCCAGCAGCCCCCTTGGACAGGCGTTCGGGGAGCTGTTTTTT. Translated: CASSPLGQAFGELFF.

In this sample, this clone turned up once. CDR3 sequence (DNA): TGTGCCAGCACCCGGAGAGGGACAAATACCGGGGAGCTGTTTTTT. Translated: CASTRRGTNTGELFF. V gene TRBV6-5 combines with J gene TRBJ2-2; D may be TRBD1 (6 bases). Germline assignment: CDR1 MNHEY and CDR2 SVGAGI. Trimming removed 7 bases at V and 5 bases at J, with 17 bases between. The CDR3 extends over 15 amino acids.

The chain joins TRBV7-3 to TRBJ2-1, with TRBD2 identical over 7 bases. This CDR3 has 14 residues. The V segment lost 1 base and the J segment 7 bases; nucleotides outside the gene matches: 4. Germline V CDR1 and CDR2: SGHTA, FQGTGA. The CDR3 loop reads CASSLKGLENEQFF. In DNA form, the CDR3 reads TGTGCCAGCAGCTTAAAAGGACTAGAGAATGAGCAGTTCTTC.

The chain employs TRBV28 and TRBJ2-3; TRBD2 agrees at 8 bases. Trimming removed 5 bases from V and 6 bases from J; junction bases left unmatched: 7. CDR3 length equals 14 residues. In germline, CDR1 is MDHEN, CDR2 SYDVKM. The CDR3 here is CASSQAGVADTQYF. In DNA form, the CDR3 reads TGTGCCAGCAGTCAAGCGGGAGTTGCGGATACGCAGTATTTT.

This clone was detected once. This sample includes further DNA sequences coding for the same CDR3. J is TRBJ2-6 and V is TRBV28; the D gene is possibly TRBD2 (7 bases). Germline CDR1 reads MDHEN; CDR2 reads SYDVKM. The CDR3 totals 16 residues. Deletions cut 2 bases from V and 0 bases from J, with 8 bases between. As DNA, the CDR3 is TGTGCCAGCAGTTTAGGGGGGGCCTCTGGGGCCAACGTCCTGACTTTC. It is translated as CASSLGGASGANVLTF.